The 31 T cell receptor beta chains below all came from one sample that was sequenced in a study of Ad26.COV2.S vaccination and SARS-CoV-2 variants. The table came from immunoSEQ multiplex PCR; TCRdb's copy has only in-frame clones and leaves some out. The sample holds over 200,000 clones, 70% to 90% seen once. Treatment given: 15 to 20 received Ad26.COV2.S at low or high dose, single or two shots; 5 received placebo; per-sample allocation not given. It was on day 63 after the first vaccine or placebo injection that samples were taken. The starting material was peripheral blood, obtained in a trial of Ad26.COV2.S vaccine versus placebo. The receptor set was obtained from a person between 18 and 60 years old who received the Ad26.COV2.S COVID-19 vaccine or a placebo.

Regarding this clone: One end of the junction fails to match germline, which may point to a read error. Other DNA sequences from this sample encode an identical CDR3 as well. This rearrangement joins TRBV24-1 to TRBJ1-5; TRBD1 matches 9 bases. The germline gives CDR1 KGHDR, CDR2 SFDVKD. The CDR3 length is 14 residues. The CDR3 here is CATKDRGANQPQHF. CDR3 DNA sequence: TGCGCCACCAAGGACAGGGGCGCGAATCAGCCCCAGCATTTT.

The chain couples TRBV27 to TRBJ2-7; 11 positions match TRBD1. CDR3 length: 14 residues. Per the germline V gene, CDR1 is MNHEY and CDR2 is SMNVEV (reference sequence). The V gene end was trimmed by 5 bases and the J gene end by 7 bases; junction bases not matched to a gene: 7. The CDR3 DNA is TGTGCCAGCAGTCCCGGACAGGGGGCGAGGGAGCAGTACTTC. This translates into CASSPGQGAREQYF.

This chain uses TRBV7-3 with TRBJ2-3, with 12 bases matching TRBD2. The CDR3 covers 21 residues. Germline values: CDR1 SGHTA, CDR2 FQGTGA. V dropped 1 base and J dropped 6; count of bases not matched to a gene: 20. For the CDR3, the DNA is TGTGCCAGCAGCTTAAAAGCCCGGACTAGCGGGATCGAACCTAAGGGGGATACGCAGTATTTT. As protein: CASSLKARTSGIEPKGDTQYF.

This clone was detected a few times. This chain joins TRBV28 and TRBJ1-5, with 8 bases fitting TRBD1. V trimming: 8 bases; J trimming: 2 bases; junction bases outside the gene matches: 8. This CDR3 is built from 15 residues. Looked up from germline, CDR1 is MDHEN and CDR2 is SYDVKM. The CDR3 region is CASPTDRERNQPQHF. CDR3 bases: TGTGCCAGCCCCACGGACAGGGAGCGCAATCAGCCCCAGCATTTT.

V usage is TRBV9 and J usage is TRBJ1-1; 7 bases are a match to TRBD1. CDR1 SGDLS and CDR2 YYNGEE come from the germline V gene. Losses at the gene ends were 4 bases for V and 5 bases for J; bases not matched to a gene: 11. The CDR3 loop spans 15 amino acids. The CDR3 coding sequence is TGTGCCAGCAGCTTCGTTGACAGGGAGGGGACTGAAGCTTTCTTT. This codes for CASSFVDREGTEAFF.

The chain links TRBV24-1 to TRBJ2-1; the D gene could be TRBD1 or TRBD2 (5 bases each). CDR1 is KGHDR and CDR2 is SFDVKD in the germline V gene. There are 17 residues in the CDR3. Trimming removed 5 bases from V and 5 bases from J, with 21 bases in between. The CDR3 loop reads CATSAPPGMGDHNEQFF. The CDR3 DNA reads TGTGCCACCAGTGCCCCTCCGGGGATGGGGGACCACAATGAGCAGTTCTTC.

This clone was seen just once. The V gene is TRBV18, the J gene TRBJ2-5; D gene uncertain. The germline V gene encodes CDR1 KGHSH and CDR2 LQKENI. The CDR3 is 12 residues long. Between the trimmed V and J ends, which lost 1 base and 6 bases, there was a span of 6 bases. The CDR3 coding sequence is TGTGCCAGCTCACCACAGGGCAAGACCCAGTACTTC. This gives the protein CASSPQGKTQYF.

This chain joins TRBV7-2 and TRBJ2-1; possibly TRBD2 for D (5 bases). CDR1 is SGHTA, CDR2 FQGNSA, per germline. Between the trimmed V and J ends, which lost 5 bases and 7 bases, there was a span of 12 bases. This CDR3 contains 13 residues. The CDR3 sequence is CASSPFGVNEQFF. CDR3 in DNA: TGTGCCAGCAGCCCCTTCGGGGTGAATGAGCAGTTCTTC.

The V and J genes are TRBV25-1 and TRBJ1-6; D perhaps matches TRBD1 (5 bases). From germline, CDR1 is MGHDK and CDR2 SYGVNS. The CDR3 runs 13 residues. Trimming pared 3 bases from V and 8 bases from J, leaving 8 bases between. In DNA, the CDR3 is TGTGCCAGCAGTGACCAGGGTGATTCACCCCTCCACTTT. Its protein product is CASSDQGDSPLHF.

This chain connects TRBV9 to TRBJ2-1, with 10 positions matching TRBD1. The CDR3 totals 15 residues. V gave up 0 bases and J gave up 7 bases; unmatched junction bases: 4. Germline V gene sequence: CDR1 SGDLS, CDR2 YYNGEE. The CDR3 protein is CASSVGDRGLNEQFF. In DNA form, the CDR3 reads TGTGCCAGCAGCGTAGGGGACAGGGGACTTAATGAGCAGTTCTTC.

The chain is built from TRBV5-6 and TRBJ2-2; TRBD1 agrees at 9 bases. This CDR3 is 15 amino acids long. J lost 5 bases, V lost 3 bases, and 5 bases had no gene match. Germline CDR1 reads SGHDT; CDR2 reads YYEEEE. The CDR3 reads CASSSPGQGTGELFF. The CDR3 coding sequence is TGTGCCAGCAGCTCTCCGGGACAGGGTACCGGGGAGCTGTTTTTT. The full variable domain, rest sourced from reference TRBV5-6 and TRBJ2-2, is DAGVTQSPTHLIKTRGQQVTLRCSPKSGHDTVSWYQQALGQGPQFIFQYYEEEERQRGNFPDRFSGHQFPNYSSELNVNALLLGDSALYLCASSSPGQGTGELFFGEGSRLTVL.

The rearrangement joins TRBV15 to TRBJ2-5; 10 nucleotides match TRBD2. J lost 6 bases, V lost 8 bases, and 9 bases had no gene match. Germline CDR1 and CDR2: LNHNV and YYDKDF (reference sequence). This CDR3 contains 14 residues. The CDR3 reads CATGIAGGGKTQYF. CDR3 DNA sequence: TGTGCCACCGGCATAGCGGGGGGCGGGAAGACCCAGTACTTC.

V and J are TRBV28 and TRBJ1-5; perhaps TRBD1 as D (5 bases). V lost 3 bases and J 3 bases, leaving 9 bases between the germline ends. Germline V lookup: CDR1 MDHEN, CDR2 SYDVKM. The CDR3 extends over 14 amino acids. CDR3 DNA sequence: TGTGCCAGCAGTTTTGAGGGGCCCAATCAGCCCCAGCATTTT. This translates into CASSFEGPNQPQHF.

The count of this clone is one. This chain joins TRBV5-1 and TRBJ2-6, with 9 bases aligning to TRBD1. CDR1 and CDR2 (germline): SGHRS, YFSETQ. The CDR3 has 17 amino acids. The V segment lost 0 bases and the J segment 4 bases; nucleotides outside the gene matches: 5. DNA for the CDR3: TGCGCCAGCAGCTTGGACAGGGGGCAGAACGGGGCCAACGTCCTGACTTTC. Translation: CASSLDRGQNGANVLTF.

This chain connects TRBV6-1 to TRBJ1-1; the D is unclear. Germline V gene sequence: CDR1 MNHNS, CDR2 SASEGT. V was cut by 1 base and J by 0 bases, with 6 bases left in between. CDR3 length: 14 residues. The CDR3 sequence is CASSEGGLNTEAFF. The CDR3 DNA sequence: TGTGCCAGCAGTGAAGGTGGTTTGAACACTGAAGCTTTCTTT.

The chain is built from TRBV29-1 and TRBJ2-3; D possibly uses TRBD1 or TRBD2 (6 bases each). V lost 2 bases and J 3 bases, leaving 12 bases between the germline ends. The germline gives CDR1 SQVTM, CDR2 ANQGSEA. CDR3 length: 14 amino acids. The CDR3 is CSVESQGTTDTQYF. CDR3 DNA sequence: TGCAGCGTTGAATCTCAGGGGACTACAGATACGCAGTATTTT.

This chain joins TRBV6-2 or TRBV6-3 and TRBJ2-7, with TRBD2 identical over 9 bases. V trimming: 0 bases; J trimming: 0 bases; junction bases outside the gene matches: 6. The CDR3 spans 17 residues. Germline V gene lookup returns CDR1 MNHEY and CDR2 SVGEGT. The CDR3 sequence is CASSYSIPSGDSYEQYF. The CDR3 DNA is TGTGCCAGCAGTTACTCGATTCCTAGCGGGGACTCCTACGAGCAGTACTTC.

This clone appeared once. The chain has TRBV6-1 and TRBJ2-5; 7 nucleotides line up with TRBD2. This CDR3 has 13 amino acids. The trim removed 3 bases at V and 11 bases at J, leaving 9 bases unmatched. Germline V CDR1 and CDR2: MNHNS, SASEGT. The CDR3 is CASSDSRSGGQYF. The DNA of the CDR3 is TGTGCCAGCAGTGATAGCCGTTCCGGGGGGCAGTACTTC.

The gene calls are TRBV7-8 and TRBJ2-5; 7 nucleotides match TRBD1. The length of the CDR3 is 13 residues. J gave up 5 bases and V 5 bases, and 5 bases lay outside the gene matches. Germline CDR1 and CDR2: SGHVS and FQNEAQ. The CDR3 region has the DNA TGTGCCAGCAGCACCAGGGGGAAGGAGACCCAGTACTTC. It yields the protein CASSTRGKETQYF.

The chain is built from TRBV11-2 and TRBJ2-7, with 9 positions matching TRBD2. CDR3 length: 14 amino acids. With 5 bases clipped from V and 5 bases from J, the junction kept 7 bases outside the gene matches. Germline V lookup: CDR1 SGHAT, CDR2 FQNNGV. The chain's CDR3 is CASSLGTSHNEQYF. As DNA, the CDR3 is TGTGCCAGCAGCCTAGGGACTAGCCATAACGAGCAGTACTTC.

This chain joins TRBV19 and TRBJ2-3; D perhaps matches TRBD1 (5 bases). This CDR3 comprises 15 residues. Germline lookup yields CDR1 LNHDA and CDR2 SQIVND (reference sequence). V was cut by 1 base and J by 5 bases, with 13 bases left in between. CDR3 in amino acids: CASSIGEGARDTQYF. Here the CDR3 DNA reads TGTGCCAGTAGTATAGGGGAAGGGGCTAGAGATACGCAGTATTTT.

This chain connects TRBV9 to TRBJ1-2; D gene ambiguous. The CDR3 extends over 13 amino acids. Germline CDR1 and CDR2: SGDLS and YYNGEE. Trimming pared 2 bases from V and 5 bases from J, leaving 10 bases between. CDR3 sequence: CASSVDVGYGYTF. The DNA of the CDR3 is TGTGCCAGCAGCGTGGACGTTGGATATGGCTACACCTTC.

The V call is TRBV2, the J call TRBJ2-3, with D tentatively TRBD2 (5 bases). The length of the CDR3 is 14 residues. The V end lost 7 bases, the J end lost 0 bases, and 11 bases lay between the germline ends. From germline, CDR1 is SNHLY and CDR2 FYNNEI. CDR3 region: CASTFPGSTDTQYF. The CDR3 nucleotides read TGTGCCAGCACCTTCCCGGGGAGCACAGATACGCAGTATTTT.

This chain connects TRBV19 to TRBJ1-2; TRBD1 might be the D (6 bases). Trimming pared 7 bases from V and 3 bases from J, leaving 15 bases between. Germline V gene sequence: CDR1 LNHDA, CDR2 SQIVND (reference sequence). The CDR3 covers 14 residues. CDR3 nucleotide sequence: TGTGCCAGTACCATCGGGGGCATTGACTATGGCTACACCTTC. This codes for CASTIGGIDYGYTF.

The chain uses TRBV10-3 and TRBJ2-7; a possible D gene is TRBD2 (6 bases). The V end was cut by 7 bases, the J end by 5 bases, with 18 bases between. Looked up from germline, CDR1 is ENHRY and CDR2 is SYGVKD. This CDR3 has 14 amino acids. CDR3 residues: CAIMEGALGHEQYF. CDR3 nucleotide sequence: TGTGCCATCATGGAGGGCGCCCTGGGACACGAGCAGTACTTC.

V is TRBV9 and J is TRBJ2-7, with D perhaps matching TRBD1 or TRBD2 (5 bases each). V dropped 2 bases and J dropped 6 bases, with 15 bases sitting between them. This CDR3 comprises 14 residues. Germline CDR1 is SGDLS and CDR2 is YYNGEE. The CDR3 spells CASSVGAGTFEQYF. The CDR3 nucleotides are TGTGCCAGCAGCGTCGGGGCAGGGACGTTCGAGCAGTACTTC.

Points on this clone: Germline is not matched at one junction end, which may reflect a read error. J is TRBJ2-5 and V is TRBV5-4; no definite D call. There are 13 residues in the CDR3. The germline gives CDR1 SGHNT, CDR2 YYREEE (reference sequence). The CDR3 sequence is CASSLGYQETQYF. The DNA of the CDR3 is TGTGCCAGCAGCTTGGGGTACCAGGAGACCCAGTACTTC.

This chain connects TRBV7-2 to TRBJ2-3, with unresolved D. The CDR3 extends over 14 amino acids. Deletions cut 3 bases from V and 2 bases from J, with 9 bases between. CDR1 SGHTA and CDR2 FQGNSA come from the germline V gene. The CDR3 region has the DNA TGTGCCAGCAGCTTGATCCGGGCCACAGATACGCAGTATTTT. As protein: CASSLIRATDTQYF. The full variable domain, its missing parts supplied by reference TRBV7-2 and TRBJ2-3, is GAGVSQSPSNKVTEKGKDVELRCDPISGHTALYWYRQSLGQGLEFLIYFQGNSAPDKSGLPSDRFSAERTGGSVSTLTIQRTQQEDSAVYLCASSLIRATDTQYFGPGTRLTVL.

This rearrangement joins TRBV5-1 to TRBJ2-1, with 10 bases identical to TRBD2. V was clipped by 5 bases and J by 6 bases; unmatched bases: 11. The CDR3 covers 16 residues. The V gene's germline CDR1 is SGHRS and CDR2 YFSETQ. The CDR3 DNA follows: TGCGCCAGCAGTTCGTCTAGCGGGGGTCCCACCAATGAGCAGTTCTTC. Its translation is CASSSSSGGPTNEQFF.

This clone was counted only a few times. The gene calls are TRBV4-2 and TRBJ1-4; no clear D. V lost 1 base and J 7 bases, leaving 7 bases between the germline ends. Germline assignment: CDR1 LGHNA and CDR2 YNFKEQ. CDR3 length: 13 residues. DNA of the CDR3: TGTGCCAGCAGCCAAGGGGAGGCTGAAAAACTGTTTTTT. Translation gives CASSQGEAEKLFF.

This chain uses TRBV30 with TRBJ1-2; 8 positions match TRBD1. The CDR3 consists of 15 residues. The V and J ends lost 2 bases and 8 bases, in that order; junction bases with no gene match: 13. Germline V gives CDR1 GTSNPN, CDR2 SVGIG (reference sequence). CDR3 DNA sequence: TGTGCCTGGAGTCCCATTGACAGGGGAAGACTAGGCTACACCTTC. Translating it yields CAWSPIDRGRLGYTF. The whole variable domain, filled in from reference TRBV30 and TRBJ1-2, reads SQTIHQWPATLVQPVGSPLSLECTVEGTSNPNLYWYRQAAGRGLQLLFYSVGIGQISSEVPQNLSASRPQDRQFILSSKKLLLSDSGFYLCAWSPIDRGRLGYTFGSGTRLTVV.